A single sample gave rise to the 22 T cell receptor beta chains below, sequenced in a study of identical twins. TCRdb ran MiXCR on the 5' RACE reads and lists one entry per CDR3 protein. The sample has some 500,000 distinct CDR3 sequences, roughly an eighth seen once. This same sample was also part of a study on yellow fever vaccine responses in identical twins.

Specimen: CD4+ T cells sorted from blood. The receptors were gathered from a young woman in good health.

This clonotype was observed a few times. The rearrangement joins TRBV4-2 to TRBJ1-3; possibly TRBD1 for D (6 bases). Germline V lookup: CDR1 LGHNA, CDR2 YNFKEQ. CDR3 length equals 13 residues. The germline V and J ends were trimmed by 8 bases and 8 bases, with 16 bases remaining between them. CDR3 loop: CASQEGGKDTIYF. The DNA for the CDR3 is TGTGCCAGCCAAGAGGGGGGGAAGGACACCATATATTTT.

V is TRBV4-1 and J is TRBJ2-2; TRBD1 might be the D (5 bases). CDR1 is MGHRA and CDR2 is YSYEKL in the germline V gene. The CDR3 has 15 amino acids. The ends were cut back, 4 bases at V and 5 bases at J, with 14 bases in the middle. In DNA form, the CDR3 reads TGCGCCAGCAGCCCCTGGGGCCGAACAACCGGGGAGCTGTTTTTT. Translation: CASSPWGRTTGELFF.

In this sample, this clonotype turned up many times. V and J are TRBV6-6 and TRBJ2-1; 7 bases align to TRBD1. The V gene's germline CDR1 is MNHNY and CDR2 SVGAGI (reference sequence). V gave up 3 bases and J gave up 8 bases; unmatched junction bases: 4. This CDR3 spans 13 amino acids. The CDR3 protein is CASSYQGVYEQFF. CDR3 nucleotide sequence: TGTGCCAGCAGTTATCAGGGGGTGTATGAGCAGTTCTTC.

The rearrangement links TRBV5-1 to TRBJ1-2; 7 nucleotides agree with TRBD1. V was pared by 5 bases and J by 6 bases, with 10 bases of the junction left unmatched. The V gene's germline CDR1 is SGHRS and CDR2 YFSETQ. This CDR3 has 14 residues. The CDR3 nucleotides read TGCGCCAGCAGTCAGGGGGGGAAGACTGATGGCTACACCTTC. Protein sequence: CASSQGGKTDGYTF.

V usage is TRBV30 and J usage is TRBJ2-1, with a tentative D call TRBD1 (6 bases). Trimming removed 0 bases at V and 12 bases at J, with 12 bases between. Germline values: CDR1 GTSNPN, CDR2 SVGIG (reference sequence). The CDR3 contains 12 residues. Written as DNA, the CDR3 is TGTGCCTGGAGTGTAGGCCCCAGGGGGCAGTTCTTC. Amino acid sequence: CAWSVGPRGQFF.

This clonotype has at least ten counts. V is TRBV5-1 and J is TRBJ2-1; no reliable D call. Germline loops: CDR1 SGHRS, CDR2 YFSETQ. V dropped 5 bases and J dropped 4 bases, with 10 bases sitting between them. The CDR3 consists of 13 residues. As DNA, the CDR3 is TGCGCCAGCAGGCTGATAGGTTACAATGAGCAGTTCTTC. It codes for CASRLIGYNEQFF.

This sequence joins TRBV3-1 and TRBJ1-1; D remains unclear. Germline loops: CDR1 LGHDT, CDR2 YNNKEL (reference sequence). Trimming took 3 bases from V and 1 from J, leaving 9 bases between them. The CDR3 is 14 residues long. In nucleotides, the CDR3 is TGTGCCAGCAGCCAGGCCAGAGGGAACACTGAAGCTTTCTTT. It is translated as CASSQARGNTEAFF.

The table lists this clonotype with a few counts. The chain uses TRBV6-2 or TRBV6-3 and TRBJ2-1, with D perhaps TRBD1 or TRBD2 (5 bases each). The germline V gene encodes CDR1 MNHEY and CDR2 SVGEGT. V dropped 5 bases and J dropped 8 bases, with 16 bases sitting between them. This CDR3 has 14 residues. In nucleotides, the CDR3 is TGTGCCAGCAGTCACAGGACATTGGGGGATGAGCAGTTCTTC. This translates into CASSHRTLGDEQFF.

This clonotype has a count of ten or more. The rearrangement links TRBV9 to TRBJ2-7; D could derive from TRBD1 or TRBD2 (5 bases each). The CDR3 contains 14 residues. Trimming stripped 3 bases from V and 4 bases from J, with 14 bases between. CDR1 and CDR2 (germline): SGDLS, YYNGEE. CDR3 loop: CASSAETGLYEQYF. CDR3 nucleotide sequence: TGTGCCAGCAGCGCGGAAACGGGGCTTTACGAGCAGTACTTC.

The chain combines TRBV7-9 with TRBJ2-4, with TRBD1 matching 7 bases. V trimming: 5 bases; J trimming: 9 bases; junction bases outside the gene matches: 10. The CDR3 totals 14 residues. CDR1 SEHNR and CDR2 FQNEAQ come from the germline V gene (reference sequence). CDR3 nucleotide sequence: TGTGCCAGCAGCCGTGAAACAGGGGTGGGCATTCAGTACTTC. Residues: CASSRETGVGIQYF.

The rearrangement links TRBV7-8 to TRBJ1-2; 7 nucleotides align to TRBD1. This CDR3 contains 14 residues. V was pared by 5 bases and J by 4 bases, with 7 bases of the junction left unmatched. The germline CDR1 and CDR2 sequences are SGHVS and FQNEAQ. The DNA for the CDR3 is TGTGCCAGCAGCCGGACAGGTTTTGGCTATGGCTACACCTTC. Its protein is CASSRTGFGYGYTF.

The gene calls are TRBV12-3 or TRBV12-4 and TRBJ2-5, with D hard to call. The germline V and J ends were trimmed by 2 bases and 4 bases, with 5 bases remaining between them. There are 12 residues in the CDR3. For the CDR3, the DNA is TGTGCCAGCAGTTTATATCTAGAGACCCAGTACTTC. Protein product: CASSLYLETQYF.

This chain connects TRBV6-2 or TRBV6-3 to TRBJ2-7; no reliable D call. V was shortened by 1 base and J by 2 bases, with 18 bases between the two germline ends. Germline loops: CDR1 MNHEY, CDR2 SVGEGT. The CDR3 length is 17 residues. CDR3 coding DNA: TGTGCCAGCAGTTACTTGCGTCAACTCGGCGACACCTACGAGCAGTACTTC. It translates to CASSYLRQLGDTYEQYF.

This clonotype was observed at least ten times. The V gene is TRBV28, the J gene TRBJ2-1, with a tentative D call TRBD2 (5 bases). The CDR3 is 18 amino acids. V shed 2 bases and J shed 2 bases, with 19 bases lying between them. The germline V gene has CDR1 MDHEN and CDR2 SYDVKM. The CDR3 reads CASSLRLWRTAAYNEQFF. In DNA, the CDR3 is TGTGCCAGCAGTTTAAGGCTGTGGAGGACTGCCGCCTACAATGAGCAGTTCTTC.

This clonotype was seen a handful of times. The CDR3 sequence is CASPRQGWGGELFF. The CDR3 region has the DNA TGTGCCAGCCCCCGACAGGGCTGGGGCGGGGAGCTGTTTTTT. The J gene is TRBJ2-2, the V gene TRBV12-3 or TRBV12-4, with 7 nucleotides matching TRBD1. This CDR3 has 14 amino acids. After removal of 8 bases from V and 7 bases from J, the junction contained 10 bases not matched to a gene.

This clonotype was counted only a few times. The rearrangement uses TRBV20-1 and TRBJ2-3; 9 bases line up with TRBD2. J lost 1 base, V lost 5 bases, and 10 bases had no gene match. The CDR3 length is 16 residues. Germline-derived CDR1 and CDR2 are DFQATT and SNEGSKA (reference sequence). The CDR3 loop is CSAAHSGRGRTDTQYF. CDR3 nucleotide sequence: TGCAGTGCTGCACATAGCGGGAGAGGGCGCACAGATACGCAGTATTTT.

J is TRBJ2-1 and V is TRBV20-1; 8 bases are a match to TRBD1. Trimming took 5 bases from V and 10 from J; bases not matched to a gene: 7. CDR1 DFQATT and CDR2 SNEGSKA come from the germline V gene (reference sequence). The CDR3 is 12 residues long. The CDR3 DNA reads TGCAGTGCTCATCGGGACAGGAAAGAGCAGTTCTTC. It encodes CSAHRDRKEQFF.

V usage is TRBV6-5 and J usage is TRBJ1-4; 7 bases fit TRBD1. The trim removed 2 bases at V and 4 bases at J, leaving 4 bases unmatched. This CDR3 has 15 residues. From germline, CDR1 is MNHEY and CDR2 SVGAGI. The CDR3 region is CASSYGGTVNEKLFF. CDR3 DNA: TGTGCCAGCAGTTACGGTGGGACAGTTAATGAAAAACTGTTTTTT.

This clonotype was observed many times. The CDR3 bases are TGTGCCAGCAGTCCACCTAGGACTAGCGGTGGTGAGGCCCAGTACTTC. Amino acid sequence: CASSPPRTSGGEAQYF. This chain links TRBV12-3 or TRBV12-4 with TRBJ2-5, with TRBD2 matching over 10 bases. J lost 9 bases, V lost 5 bases, and 15 bases had no gene match. The CDR3 consists of 16 residues.

This clonotype has a handful of counts. The chain recombines TRBV7-2 with TRBJ1-2; 7 bases are a match to TRBD1. With V trimmed by 7 bases and J by 8 bases, 13 bases remained unmatched. The CDR3 has 14 amino acids. CDR1 is SGHTA and CDR2 is FQGNSA in the germline V gene. The CDR3 DNA follows: TGTGCCAGCACCACTGGGACAGAAACGGGAGGCTACACCTTC. This gives the protein CASTTGTETGGYTF.

This clonotype was seen more than once but under ten times. V gene TRBV15 combines with J gene TRBJ1-5; no definite D call. Germline CDR1 reads LNHNV; CDR2 reads YYDKDF (reference sequence). With 0 bases removed from V and 1 base from J, the gap between germline ends came to 7 bases. The CDR3 runs to 15 residues. The CDR3 sequence: CATSRDRQSNQPQHF. DNA of the CDR3: TGTGCCACCAGCAGAGATCGGCAGAGCAATCAGCCCCAGCATTTT.

This clonotype has ten or more counts. V is TRBV9 and J is TRBJ2-5; 16 bases match TRBD2. Unmatched junction bases numbered 6, after V lost 3 bases and J lost 4 bases. The CDR3 covers 17 residues. Germline loops: CDR1 SGDLS, CDR2 YYNGEE. CDR3 nucleotides: TGTGCCAGCAGCGACGGGACTAGCGGGGGGGCTGGAGAGACCCAGTACTTC. The encoded protein is CASSDGTSGGAGETQYF.